This TCR beta chain was observed in a study of identifying expanded T cells in peripheral blood. Sequenced by immunoSEQ multiplex PCR; TCRdb stores in-frame clones only, minus some. The data contain about 130,000 clones, approximately 86% of them seen just once; the ten biggest clones take up approximately 8%. No infections or other immune events were documented during collection. Study-wide results and caveats: Over approximately two and four weeks, about 15 and 19 clones changed, versus approximately 1.1 between replicates.

Germline CDR1 SGHAT, CDR2 FQNNGV. The V and J ends lost 5 bases and 6 bases respectively, with 23 bases between them. This CDR3 spans 17 amino acids. To note about this clone: Antigen: not known.

The sequencing input was blood. The rearrangement links TRBV11-2 to TRBJ1-5, with D possibly being TRBD1 (6 bases). This sequence was found in a person aged 18-69 years in good health. CDR3 residues: CASSLGWGPQVGQPQHF. DNA of the CDR3: TGTGCCAGCAGCCTCGGGTGGGGGCCCCAGGTGGGTCAGCCCCAGCATTTT.